By its share, the clone carrying this T cell receptor beta chain is large. The antigen is undetermined. Study-wide results and limits: Naive CD4+ cells shared approximately 12% of tumor Treg sequences. Tumor memory CD4+ T cell TCR gene usage was found to cluster with blood and lymph node memory CD4+ cells and with lymph node naive CD4+ cells. Tumor Tregs overlapped most with tumor, then blood, naive CD4+ cells.

Amplification of TRBV12-4/TRBJ1-2 clonotypes used adaptor-ligated barcode primers. From the multiplex PCR reads, TCRdb called clonotypes with MiXCR, one entry per CDR3 protein. The repertoire holds approximately 1,200 distinct CDR3 sequences, with approximately 20% as singletons. V lost 6 bases to trimming and J lost 3 bases; unmatched junction nucleotides: 4. The CDR3 has 13 residues. This rearrangement joins TRBV12-3 or TRBV12-4 to TRBJ1-2; 7 bases align to TRBD1. The sequence derives from a female donor with breast cancer. The sample taken for sequencing was naive CD4+ T cells sorted from blood. The subset is: naive CD4+ T cells, CD4+CD45RA+CD25-. In DNA form, the CDR3 reads TGTGCCAGCAGCCAAGACAGGGACTATGGCTACACCTTC. Amino acid sequence: CASSQDRDYGYTF.